A selection of T cell receptor beta chains follows, all from one sample in a study of T-cell reconstitution after alpha-beta-depleted transplantation in children. TCRdb re-called the PCR reads with MiXCR, one entry per CDR3 protein. The data hold around 400,000 distinct CDR3 sequences, with around 20% observed a single time. Here the sequenced sample was PBMCs from the stem cell graft donor, taken from the stem cell graft. The receptor set was obtained from a human donor who donated a stem cell graft to a child with acute myeloid leukemia. Each CDR3 is given without its conserved first and last residue.

CDR3 protein	V gene	J gene
ASSQIQHSYEQY	TRBV14	TRBJ2-7
SARDLDIGSYNEQF	TRBV20-1	TRBJ2-1
SVGQGARTDTQY	TRBV29-1	TRBJ2-3
ATSLRSTGELF	TRBV24-1	TRBJ2-2
ASSESRGYQPQH	TRBV21-1	TRBJ1-5
ATSRATGGYNEQF	TRBV15	TRBJ2-1
ATSREQTGAYEQY	TRBV15	TRBJ2-7
SASASGGNEQF	TRBV20-1	TRBJ2-1
ASSLVLFGSYEQY	TRBV12-3/TRBV12-4	TRBJ2-7
ASSLSGGQGWETQY	TRBV7-2	TRBJ2-5
SANGQVVNEQF	TRBV20-1	TRBJ2-1
ASSVSATYEQY	TRBV2	TRBJ2-7
SVTRGTEAF	TRBV29-1	TRBJ1-1
ASSQDPGTKGETQY	TRBV4-2	TRBJ2-5
ASRSSGGQAGYT	TRBV6-1	TRBJ1-2
ASSLEDITDTQY	TRBV7-2	TRBJ2-3
SVWTSGTGELF	TRBV29-1	TRBJ2-2
ASRTSSGRGEQY	TRBV28	TRBJ2-7
ASSTSPPTSGDNEQF	TRBV5-1	TRBJ2-1
SAREGTSGSHEQY	TRBV20-1	TRBJ2-7
ASSLALSGTPYEQY	TRBV7-2	TRBJ2-7
ASSPQSGEHNEQF	TRBV18	TRBJ2-1
ASIQDRQMNTEAF	TRBV12-3/TRBV12-4	TRBJ1-1
ASSRQGYEQF	TRBV6-2/TRBV6-3	TRBJ2-1
ASSLGQGGINEQF	TRBV12-3/TRBV12-4	TRBJ2-1
ASSQGQGDITYEQY	TRBV2	TRBJ2-7
ASSLYRMDPYEQY	TRBV5-6	TRBJ2-7
ASSLSRGDGTYEQY	TRBV27	TRBJ2-7
AISEVQSSYNEQF	TRBV10-3	TRBJ2-1
SVGPLLEPNTEAF	TRBV29-1	TRBJ1-1
ASSEGLLAGGSYNEQF	TRBV2	TRBJ2-1
ASRPGTATNEKLF	TRBV27	TRBJ1-4
ASNRRDVTDTQY	TRBV6-1	TRBJ2-3
SVPRGGLDGYT	TRBV29-1	TRBJ1-2
ASSLAGGAGANVLT	TRBV5-1	TRBJ2-6
SAPTGTAETYEQY	TRBV20-1	TRBJ2-7
ASSMWTGRIFYNEQF	TRBV5-1	TRBJ2-1
ASQYRDRGDEQY	TRBV25-1	TRBJ2-7
SVEGGPYNEQF	TRBV29-1	TRBJ2-1
ASSPGTDPYEQY	TRBV12-3/TRBV12-4	TRBJ2-7
ASSPDRGRREQF	TRBV6-2/TRBV6-3	TRBJ2-1
AIIGQGSDGYT	TRBV10-3	TRBJ1-2
ASSPTSGSPSSY	TRBV12-3/TRBV12-4	TRBJ2-7
ASRPQGSYEQY	TRBV7-9	TRBJ2-7
ASSLRVLTYNEQF	TRBV12-3/TRBV12-4	TRBJ2-1
ASSFSPGTSGIGELF	TRBV27	TRBJ2-2
ASSTKNIQY	TRBV6-5	TRBJ2-4
ASSLGSWTSGYNEQF	TRBV7-9	TRBJ2-1